This TCR beta chain was identified in a study of CD8 T cells in ankylosing spondylitis. General study points: Seemingly distinctive of ankylosing spondylitis blood was a TCR beta motif formed by eight highly homologous variants.

V lost 4 bases and J 4 bases, leaving 8 bases between the germline ends. CDR1 is SGHAT, CDR2 FQNNGV, per germline. This CDR3 spans 13 amino acids. This clonotype has more than one count but fewer than ten. What it recognizes is unknown. Quantitative 5'-RACE was performed with molecular barcodes, and it yielded the TCR beta libraries. A single record per CDR3 protein comes from TCRdb applying MiXCR to the 5' RACE reads. In the table there are 800,000 to 900,000 distinct CDR3 sequences, around 11% of which are singletons. The sequence came from a male donor with ankylosing spondylitis. Sequences were obtained from blood, either unsorted or a sorted T cell fraction (not recorded which). The chain joins TRBV11-2 to TRBJ1-3; D gene ambiguous. The DNA of the CDR3 is TGTGCCAGCAGCTCCTCCAGAGGAAACACCATATATTTT. Amino acids: CASSSSRGNTIYF.